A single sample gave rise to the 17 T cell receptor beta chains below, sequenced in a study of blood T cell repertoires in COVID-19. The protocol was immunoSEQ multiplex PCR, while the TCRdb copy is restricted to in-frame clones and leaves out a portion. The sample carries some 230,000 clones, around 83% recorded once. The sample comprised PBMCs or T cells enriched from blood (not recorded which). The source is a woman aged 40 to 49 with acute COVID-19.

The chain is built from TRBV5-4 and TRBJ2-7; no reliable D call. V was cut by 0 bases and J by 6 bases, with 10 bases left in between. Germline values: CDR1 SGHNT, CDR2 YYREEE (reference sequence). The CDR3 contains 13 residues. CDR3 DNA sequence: TGTGCCAGCAGCTTGGCCAGTACGATCGAGCAGTACTTC. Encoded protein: CASSLASTIEQYF.

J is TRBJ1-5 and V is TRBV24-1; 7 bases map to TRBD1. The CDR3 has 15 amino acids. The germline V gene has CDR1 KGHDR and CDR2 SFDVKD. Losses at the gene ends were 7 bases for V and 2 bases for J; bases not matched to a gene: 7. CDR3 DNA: TGTGCCACCAGCCCCACAGGGGAGGGCAATCAGCCCCAGCATTTT. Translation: CATSPTGEGNQPQHF.

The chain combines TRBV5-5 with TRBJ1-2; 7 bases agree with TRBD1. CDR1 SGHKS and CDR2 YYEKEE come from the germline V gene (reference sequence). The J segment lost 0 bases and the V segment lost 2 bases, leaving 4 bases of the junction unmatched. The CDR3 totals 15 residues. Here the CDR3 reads CASSLRTGTNYGYTF. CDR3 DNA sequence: TGTGCCAGCAGCTTAAGGACAGGCACTAACTATGGCTACACCTTC. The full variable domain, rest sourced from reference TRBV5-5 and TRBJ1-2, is DAGVTQSPTHLIKTRGQQVTLRCSPISGHKSVSWYQQVLGQGPQFIFQYYEKEERGRGNFPDRFSARQFPNYSSELNVNALLLGDSALYLCASSLRTGTNYGYTFGSGTRLTVV.

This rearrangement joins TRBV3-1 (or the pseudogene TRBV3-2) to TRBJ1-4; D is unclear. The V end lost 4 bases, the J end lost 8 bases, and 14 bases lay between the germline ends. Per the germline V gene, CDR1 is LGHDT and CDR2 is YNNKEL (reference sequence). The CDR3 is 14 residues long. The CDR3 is CASSRSDNTEKLFF. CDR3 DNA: TGTGCCAGCAGCCGGTCCGACAACACCGAAAAACTGTTTTTT.

The CDR3 sequence: CAGYYWGKTGGYTF. CDR3 nucleotides: TGTGCCGGGTACTACTGGGGCAAGACAGGTGGCTACACCTTC. The chain couples TRBV6-5 to TRBJ1-2, with D possibly matching TRBD1 (6 bases). V was shortened by 11 bases and J by 7 bases, with 23 bases between the two germline ends. Germline lookup yields CDR1 MNHEY and CDR2 SVGAGI. The CDR3 covers 14 residues.

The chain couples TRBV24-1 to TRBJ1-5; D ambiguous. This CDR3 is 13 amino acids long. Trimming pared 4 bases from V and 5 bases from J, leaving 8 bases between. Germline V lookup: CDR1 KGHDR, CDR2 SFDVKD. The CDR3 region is CATSELEDQPQHF. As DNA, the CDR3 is TGTGCCACCAGTGAATTGGAGGATCAGCCCCAGCATTTT.

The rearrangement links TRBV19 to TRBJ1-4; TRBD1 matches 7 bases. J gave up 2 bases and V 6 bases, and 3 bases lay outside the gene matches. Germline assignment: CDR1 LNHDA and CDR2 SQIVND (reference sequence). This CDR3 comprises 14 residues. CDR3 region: CASSRGTTNEKLFF. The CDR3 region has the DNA TGTGCCAGTAGCAGGGGGACCACTAATGAAAAACTGTTTTTT. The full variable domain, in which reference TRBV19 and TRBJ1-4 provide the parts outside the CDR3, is DGGITQSPKYLFRKEGQNVTLSCEQNLNHDAMYWYRQDPGQGLRLIYYSQIVNDFQKGDIAEGYSVSREKKESFPLTVTSAQKNPTAFYLCASSRGTTNEKLFFGSGTQLSVL.

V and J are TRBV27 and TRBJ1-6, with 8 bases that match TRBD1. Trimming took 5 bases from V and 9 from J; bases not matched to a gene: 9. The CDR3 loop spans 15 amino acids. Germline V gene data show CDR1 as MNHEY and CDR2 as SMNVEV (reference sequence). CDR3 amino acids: CASSPKGTGTSPLHF. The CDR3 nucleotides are TGTGCCAGCAGTCCCAAGGGGACAGGTACTTCACCCCTCCACTTT.

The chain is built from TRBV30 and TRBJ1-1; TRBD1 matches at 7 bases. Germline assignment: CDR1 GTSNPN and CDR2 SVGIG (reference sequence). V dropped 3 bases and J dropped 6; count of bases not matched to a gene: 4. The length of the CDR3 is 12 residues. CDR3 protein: CAWSPQGAEAFF. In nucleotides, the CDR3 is TGTGCCTGGAGCCCTCAGGGGGCTGAAGCTTTCTTT.

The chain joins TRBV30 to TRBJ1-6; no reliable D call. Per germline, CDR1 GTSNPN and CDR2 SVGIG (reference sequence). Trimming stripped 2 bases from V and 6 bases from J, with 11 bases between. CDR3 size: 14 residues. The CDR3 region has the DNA TGTGCCTGGAGTAGAGGGAAGGCTAATTCACCCCTCCACTTT. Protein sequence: CAWSRGKANSPLHF.

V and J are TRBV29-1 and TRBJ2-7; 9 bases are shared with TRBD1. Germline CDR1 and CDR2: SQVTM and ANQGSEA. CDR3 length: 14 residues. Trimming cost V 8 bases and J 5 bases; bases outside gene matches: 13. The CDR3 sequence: CSPSGRTGVHEQYF. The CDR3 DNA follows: TGCAGCCCGTCTGGCCGGACAGGGGTCCACGAGCAGTACTTC.

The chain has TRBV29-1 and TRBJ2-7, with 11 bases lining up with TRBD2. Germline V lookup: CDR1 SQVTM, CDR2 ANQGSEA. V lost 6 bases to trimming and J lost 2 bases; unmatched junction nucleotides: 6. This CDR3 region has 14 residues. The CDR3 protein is CSVLLTSGTYEQYF. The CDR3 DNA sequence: TGCAGCGTCCTTTTGACTAGCGGGACCTACGAGCAGTACTTC.

As DNA, the CDR3 is TGTGCCAGCAGTTGGAGCGGAGGGACGCAGTATTTT. Translation gives CASSWSGGTQYF. This chain uses TRBV6-2 or TRBV6-3 with TRBJ2-3; possible D gene TRBD2, 6 bases. Germline values: CDR1 MNHEY, CDR2 SVGEGT. The V end was cut by 4 bases, the J end by 9 bases, with 11 bases between. This CDR3 has 12 amino acids.

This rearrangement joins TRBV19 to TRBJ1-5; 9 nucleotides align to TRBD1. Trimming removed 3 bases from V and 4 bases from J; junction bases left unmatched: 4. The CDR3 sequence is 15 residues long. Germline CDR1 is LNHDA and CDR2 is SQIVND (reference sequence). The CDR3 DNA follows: TGTGCCAGTAGTATGTTCGGACAGGGGAATCAGCCCCAGCATTTT. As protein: CASSMFGQGNQPQHF.

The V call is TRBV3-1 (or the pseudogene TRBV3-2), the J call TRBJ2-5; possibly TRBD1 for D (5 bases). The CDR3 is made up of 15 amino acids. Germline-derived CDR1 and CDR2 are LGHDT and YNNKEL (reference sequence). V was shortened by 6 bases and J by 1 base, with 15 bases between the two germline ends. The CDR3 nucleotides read TGTGCCAGCAGGCCCAGACAGACTCCCCAAGAGACCCAGTACTTC. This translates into CASRPRQTPQETQYF.

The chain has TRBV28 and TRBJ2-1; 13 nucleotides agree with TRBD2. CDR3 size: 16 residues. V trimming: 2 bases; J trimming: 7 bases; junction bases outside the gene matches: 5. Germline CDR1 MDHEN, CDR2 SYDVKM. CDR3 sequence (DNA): TGTGCCAGCAGTTTAGCCCGGACTAGCGGGAGAAATGAGCAGTTCTTC. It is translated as CASSLARTSGRNEQFF.

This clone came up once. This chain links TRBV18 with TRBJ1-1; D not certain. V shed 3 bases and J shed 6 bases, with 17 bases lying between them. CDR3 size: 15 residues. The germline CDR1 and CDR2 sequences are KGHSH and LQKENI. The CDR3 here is CASSPGELNGPEAFF. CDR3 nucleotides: TGTGCCAGCTCACCGGGAGAGCTAAACGGGCCTGAAGCTTTCTTT.